This record concerns one TCR beta chain sequence. Its antigen is not identified. V lost 1 base to trimming and J lost 5 bases; unmatched junction nucleotides: 10. The CDR3 length is 17 residues. Germline-derived CDR1 and CDR2 are SGHAT and FQNNGV. This specimen belongs to a study of shared clonotypes between healthy human individuals. Genomic DNA per cell subset filled all wells of several immunoSEQ plates. Generated by immunoSEQ multiplex PCR, the TCRdb table keeps only in-frame clones and is missing some. The repertoire holds about 480,000 clones, with 79% as singletons. General study points: The expectation was that sequencing depth would affect clonotype sharing among donors. Blood alone was sampled, and tissue repertoires likely differ. What limited the represented genetic and exposure-history diversity was the small number of donors.

Sample: PBMCs. This sequence joins TRBV11-2 and TRBJ1-1, with 10 bases aligning to TRBD1. The TCR was taken from a woman in her forties in good health. Some clones in this sample may be carry-over from other donors' samples. CDR3 protein: CASSLGLGTGVRTEAFF. CDR3 DNA sequence: TGTGCCAGCAGCTTAGGACTCGGGACAGGGGTGCGGACTGAAGCTTTCTTT.